This TCR beta chain appears in the sequencing data of a study of T cell responses to AZD1222 COVID-19 vaccine. V shed 4 bases, J shed 7 bases, and the junction held 8 bases outside the gene matches. Germline CDR1 SQVTM, CDR2 ANQGSEA. The length of the CDR3 is 13 residues. The protocol was immunoSEQ multiplex PCR, while the TCRdb copy is restricted to in-frame clones and leaves out a portion. The data hold more than 80,000 clones, with approximately 84% observed a single time. The sequencing used peripheral blood, collected on day 0 of AZD1222 vaccination. The source of this sequence is an adult in good health. J is TRBJ2-7 and V is TRBV29-1, with 9 bases identical to TRBD1. DNA of the CDR3: TGCAGCGTTGGTCAGGACAGGGGCGGAGAGCAGTACTTC. Translated: CSVGQDRGGEQYF.